The 10 T cell receptor beta chains presented below share a single source sample, sequenced in a study of shared clonotypes between healthy human individuals. Using immunoSEQ multiplex PCR, the repertoire was profiled, and TCRdb retains in-frame clones only, with some absent. The data contain 550,000 to 700,000 clones, around 78% of them singletons. Input material: memory CD4+ T cells sorted from blood. Subset meaning: CD45RA-negative fraction. All receptors come from a woman in her twenties or thirties in good health.

This clone occurred once. The genes are TRBV5-4 and TRBJ1-1; D is possibly TRBD1 (5 bases). CDR3 length: 16 residues. Germline V lookup: CDR1 SGHNT, CDR2 YYREEE (reference sequence). Trimming removed 2 bases from V and 8 bases from J, with 22 bases in between. This CDR3 is CASSFSRVYDGGEAFF. DNA of the CDR3: TGTGCCAGCAGCTTCAGCAGGGTATACGACGGGGGAGAAGCTTTCTTT.

The chain carries TRBV11-2 and TRBJ2-1; 10 bases are shared with TRBD2. Germline V CDR1 and CDR2: SGHAT, FQNNGV. The CDR3 is made up of 18 amino acids. V lost 2 bases, J lost 2 bases, and 9 bases stayed unmatched. Here the CDR3 DNA reads TGTGCCAGCAGCTTAATTGGTAGCGGGAGGACCACCTACAATGAGCAGTTCTTC. Its translation is CASSLIGSGRTTYNEQFF.

This chain uses TRBV28 with TRBJ1-2, with 7 bases aligning to TRBD1. V lost 5 bases, J lost 8 bases, and 11 bases stayed unmatched. CDR3 length: 14 amino acids. Germline CDR1 is MDHEN and CDR2 is SYDVKM. The CDR3 bases are TGTGCCAGCAGTGACCCGCAAGGGGGCGGGGGCTACACCTTC. This gives the protein CASSDPQGGGGYTF.

The chain carries TRBV5-1 and TRBJ2-5; 13 bases agree with TRBD2. CDR1 SGHRS and CDR2 YFSETQ come from the germline V gene. V lost 3 bases and J lost 3; bases outside the gene matches: 11. The CDR3 is made up of 18 amino acids. This chain's CDR3 is CASSSGTSGNLLEETQYF. CDR3 in DNA: TGCGCCAGCAGCTCTGGGACTAGCGGGAACCTTCTGGAAGAGACCCAGTACTTC.

The rearrangement uses TRBV11-2 and TRBJ1-3; no firm D call. Germline lookup yields CDR1 SGHAT and CDR2 FQNNGV. Trimming removed 0 bases at V and 4 bases at J, with 16 bases between. The CDR3 covers 17 residues. The CDR3 DNA reads as TGTGCCAGCAGCTTAGAGCCCCCTGACCGGCGGGGAAACACCATATATTTT. Translating gives CASSLEPPDRRGNTIYF.

This rearrangement joins TRBV28 to TRBJ1-1; 7 bases fit TRBD1. This CDR3 contains 14 residues. The germline V gene has CDR1 MDHEN and CDR2 SYDVKM. Germline trimming cut 2 bases from V and 11 bases from J; bases unmatched to any gene: 11. Written as DNA, the CDR3 is TGTGCCAGCAGTTTAGAGGGGGCTTTTCGATCGGCTTTCTTT. Protein: CASSLEGAFRSAFF.

The CDR3 DNA reads as TGTGCCAGCAGTGCACGGCGCCAAGAGACCCAGTACTTC. Protein product: CASSARRQETQYF. This chain connects TRBV27 to TRBJ2-5; D is ambiguous. The V gene lost 5 bases and the J gene lost 1 base, with 8 bases spanning the gap. Germline lookup yields CDR1 MNHEY and CDR2 SMNVEV (reference sequence). The CDR3 is 13 residues long.

The chain carries TRBV25-1 and TRBJ1-2; D gene uncertain. The V and J ends lost 8 bases and 4 bases respectively, with 8 bases between them. Germline loops: CDR1 MGHDK, CDR2 SYGVNS. The CDR3 length is 11 residues. This CDR3 is CASSPGYGYTF. The CDR3 bases are TGTGCCAGCTCCCCCGGCTATGGCTACACCTTC.

This chain links TRBV7-8 with TRBJ2-7; D unclear. There are 13 residues in the CDR3. Trimming removed 0 bases at V and 3 bases at J, with 6 bases between. CDR1 and CDR2 (germline): SGHVS, FQNEAQ. The chain's CDR3 is CASSLAGNYEQYF. In DNA, the CDR3 is TGTGCCAGCAGCTTAGCGGGGAACTACGAGCAGTACTTC.

The chain is built from TRBV5-1 and TRBJ2-3; TRBD2 matches at 11 bases. Trimming cost V 4 bases and J 2 bases; bases outside gene matches: 9. Germline CDR1 reads SGHRS; CDR2 reads YFSETQ. CDR3 length: 17 residues. CDR3 nucleotide sequence: TGCGCCAGCAGCCAGGGGACTAGCGGAATGAACACAGATACGCAGTATTTT. It codes for CASSQGTSGMNTDTQYF.